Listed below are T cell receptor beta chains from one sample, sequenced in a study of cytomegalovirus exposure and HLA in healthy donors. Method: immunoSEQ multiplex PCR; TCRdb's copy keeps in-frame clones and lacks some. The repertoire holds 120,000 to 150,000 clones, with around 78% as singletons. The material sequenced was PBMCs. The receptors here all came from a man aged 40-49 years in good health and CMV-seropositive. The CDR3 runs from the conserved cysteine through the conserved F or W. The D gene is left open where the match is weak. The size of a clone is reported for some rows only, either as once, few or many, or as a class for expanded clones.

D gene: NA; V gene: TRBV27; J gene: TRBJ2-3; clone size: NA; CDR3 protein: CASSLASERDTQYF; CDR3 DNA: TGTGCCAGCAGTTTGGCTAGTGAGAGAGATACGCAGTATTTT
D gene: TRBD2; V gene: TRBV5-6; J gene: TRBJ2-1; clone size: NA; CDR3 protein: CASSSAGTTLNEQFF; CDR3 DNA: TGTGCCAGCAGTTCTGCCGGGACTACTCTAAATGAGCAGTTCTTC
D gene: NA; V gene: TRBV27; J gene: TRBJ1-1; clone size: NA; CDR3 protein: CASSWGRVRHTEAFF; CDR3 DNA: TGTGCCAGCAGTTGGGGCCGGGTGAGGCACACTGAAGCTTTCTTT
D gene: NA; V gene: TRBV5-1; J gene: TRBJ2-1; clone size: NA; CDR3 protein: CASSLRPRETPEQFF; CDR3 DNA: TGCGCCAGCAGCTTGCGTCCCCGGGAGACTCCTGAGCAGTTCTTC
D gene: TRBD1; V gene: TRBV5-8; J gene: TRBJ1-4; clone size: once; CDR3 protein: CASSLWGQAIEKLFF; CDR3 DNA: TGTGCCAGCAGCTTGTGGGGACAGGCGATTGAAAAACTGTTTTTT
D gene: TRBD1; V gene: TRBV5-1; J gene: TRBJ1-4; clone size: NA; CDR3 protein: CASSVGTGGALTHNEKLFF; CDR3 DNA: TGCGCCAGCAGCGTGGGAACAGGGGGTGCACTAACGCATAATGAAAAACTGTTTTTT
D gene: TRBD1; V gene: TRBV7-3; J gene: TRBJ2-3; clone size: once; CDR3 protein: CASSLRVARDRGHSGTQYF; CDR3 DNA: TGTGCCAGCAGCTTAAGAGTGGCCCGGGACAGGGGGCACAGCGGTACGCAGTATTTT
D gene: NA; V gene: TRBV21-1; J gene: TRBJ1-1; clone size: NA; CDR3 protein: CASNKQGARISEAFF; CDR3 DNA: TGTGCCAGCAATAAACAGGGGGCGCGTATTTCTGAAGCTTTCTTT
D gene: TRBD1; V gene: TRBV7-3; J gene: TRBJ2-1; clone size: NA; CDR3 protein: CASSPGQGATYNEQFF; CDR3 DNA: TGTGCCAGCAGCCCAGGACAGGGGGCGACTTACAATGAGCAGTTCTTC
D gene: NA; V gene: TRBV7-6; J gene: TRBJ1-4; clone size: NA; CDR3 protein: CTSSLGGAFNEKLFF; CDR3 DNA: TGTACCAGCAGCTTAGGAGGAGCCTTCAATGAAAAACTGTTTTTT
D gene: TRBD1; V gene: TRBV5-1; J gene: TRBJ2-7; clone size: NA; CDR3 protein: CASSLPQGGEQYF; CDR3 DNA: TGCGCCAGCAGCTTGCCACAGGGGGGCGAGCAGTACTTC
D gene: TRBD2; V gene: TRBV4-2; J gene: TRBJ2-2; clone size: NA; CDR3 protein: CASSQGTTSGPMYGELFF; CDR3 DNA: TGTGCCAGCAGCCAAGGAACTACTAGCGGGCCAATGTACGGGGAGCTGTTTTTT
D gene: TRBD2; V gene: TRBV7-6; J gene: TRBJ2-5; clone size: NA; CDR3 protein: CASSPRAGTRVEQYF; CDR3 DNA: TGTGCCAGCAGCCCCCGGGCCGGGACTAGAGTGGAGCAGTACTTC
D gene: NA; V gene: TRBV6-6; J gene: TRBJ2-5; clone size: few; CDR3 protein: CASRGWQETQYF; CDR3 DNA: TGTGCCAGCCGGGGGTGGCAAGAGACCCAGTACTTC
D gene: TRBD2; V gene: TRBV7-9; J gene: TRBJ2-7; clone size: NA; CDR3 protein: CASSLGAGLAGVRSYEQYF; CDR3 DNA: TGTGCCAGCAGCTTAGGGGCGGGACTAGCGGGAGTGCGCTCCTACGAGCAGTACTTC
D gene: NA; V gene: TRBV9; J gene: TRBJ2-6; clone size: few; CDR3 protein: CASSVLANSGANVLTF; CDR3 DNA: TGTGCCAGCAGCGTTCTTGCGAATTCTGGGGCCAACGTCCTGACTTTC
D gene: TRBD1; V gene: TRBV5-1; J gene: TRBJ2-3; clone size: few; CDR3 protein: CASRTGSSTDTQYF; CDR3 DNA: TGCGCCAGCAGGACAGGGTCTAGCACAGATACGCAGTATTTT
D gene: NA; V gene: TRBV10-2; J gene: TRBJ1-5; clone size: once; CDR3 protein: CVTGKTPNQPQHF; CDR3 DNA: TGCGTAACAGGGAAGACTCCAAATCAGCCCCAGCATTTT
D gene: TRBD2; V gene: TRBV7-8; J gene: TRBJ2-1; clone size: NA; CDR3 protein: CASSPRTSGRWHEQFF; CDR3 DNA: TGTGCCAGCAGCCCGCGGACTAGCGGGAGGTGGCATGAGCAGTTCTTC
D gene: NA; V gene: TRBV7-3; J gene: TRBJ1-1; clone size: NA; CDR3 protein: CASSSNVGRGDMNTEAFF; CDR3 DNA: TGTGCCAGCAGCTCTAATGTAGGCCGAGGCGATATGAACACTGAAGCTTTCTTT
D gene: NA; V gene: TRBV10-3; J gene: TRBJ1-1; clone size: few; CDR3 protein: CAISLDRNTEAFF; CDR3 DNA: TGTGCCATCAGCCTGGACAGGAACACTGAAGCTTTCTTT
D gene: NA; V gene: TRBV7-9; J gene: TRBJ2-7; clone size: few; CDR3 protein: CASSWGDYEQYF; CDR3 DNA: TGTGCCAGCAGCTGGGGGGATTACGAGCAGTACTTC